A single sample is the source of the 6 T cell receptor beta chains below, sequenced in a study of shared clonotypes between healthy human individuals (dated by TCRdb to the early 2020s). Preparation of the library involved the immunoSEQ multiplex PCR assay. Sourced from immuneACCESS, this table was stored by TCRdb with only in-frame sequences that have V and J called. A share of the clones is absent; for the studies checked, an unresolved V gene accounts for under half, and the remainder has no known explanation. In this sample the table shows a few million clones, around 90% of which occur a single time. The ten biggest clones cover under 0.15% of the sample. The sample consisted of naive CD4+ T cells sorted from blood. The label giving this sample's cell subset or site can be read as: CD45RA+ positively selected. Receptors originate from a man between 18 and 29 years old in good health.

This rearrangement joins TRBV28 to TRBJ1-5; D possibly corresponds to TRBD1 (6 bases). The V and J ends lost 5 bases and 0 bases respectively, with 20 bases between them. In germline, CDR1 is MDHEN, CDR2 SYDVKM. The CDR3 loop spans 18 amino acids. The CDR3 bases are TGTGCCAGCAGTCTGGGGGCTAAAAAGGGGGATAGCAATCAGCCCCAGCATTTT. Translating gives CASSLGAKKGDSNQPQHF.

This rearrangement joins TRBV28 to TRBJ1-2; 8 bases line up with TRBD1. CDR1 and CDR2 from the germline V gene are MDHEN and SYDVKM. Germline trimming cut 3 bases from V and 8 bases from J; bases unmatched to any gene: 11. CDR3 length equals 15 residues. Written as DNA, the CDR3 is TGTGCCAGCAGTTTCGGACAGGGATCCCTCCTGGGCTACACCTTC. Translation gives CASSFGQGSLLGYTF.

With respect to this clone: The same CDR3 is also encoded by other DNA sequences in this sample. The genes are TRBV18 and TRBJ2-3; D remains unclear. This CDR3 contains 14 residues. The V gene's germline CDR1 is KGHSH and CDR2 LQKENI. Trimming took 1 base from V and 4 from J, leaving 9 bases between them. The CDR3 nucleotides read TGTGCCAGCTCACCACTCTCCGGGTCAGATACGCAGTATTTT. This encodes CASSPLSGSDTQYF.

The V call is TRBV10-3, the J call TRBJ2-7; 14 bases line up with TRBD2. CDR1 is ENHRY, CDR2 SYGVKD, per germline. V lost 6 bases, J lost 0 bases, and 10 bases stayed unmatched. CDR3 length: 18 amino acids. Written as DNA, the CDR3 is TGTGCCATCAGCGCAATCAGGACTAGCGGGGGGACCTCCTACGAGCAGTACTTC. Its translation: CAISAIRTSGGTSYEQYF.

This chain links TRBV7-9 with TRBJ2-3; no firm D call. V gave up 3 bases and J gave up 4 bases, with 11 bases separating them. The CDR3 is 14 residues long. In germline, CDR1 is SEHNR, CDR2 FQNEAQ (reference sequence). DNA for the CDR3: TGTGCCAGCAGCTTCTCCCAGGTCGCAGATACGCAGTATTTT. Its protein is CASSFSQVADTQYF.

The chain links TRBV4-1 to TRBJ2-7; possible D gene TRBD1, 6 bases. Germline V gene sequence: CDR1 MGHRA, CDR2 YSYEKL. V was shortened by 4 bases and J by 2 bases, with 15 bases between the two germline ends. The CDR3 consists of 15 residues. The CDR3 region has the DNA TGCGCCAGCAGCCCCCGGACAGATGGTCCCTACGAGCAGTACTTC. Its translation: CASSPRTDGPYEQYF.